This TCR beta chain was captured in a study of CD8 T cells in ankylosing spondylitis. Study-wide results and limits: Earlier authors reported some of these motif variants in reactive arthritis synovial fluid and blood. Disease-linked clones had a CD8+ phenotype and relatively low frequency in peripheral blood. Fewer than 10 highly homologous variants formed a TCR beta motif that appeared characteristic of ankylosing spondylitis blood. From matched ankylosing spondylitis synovial fluid, disease-linked clones were reportedly recovered at significantly enriched levels.

This clonotype has more than one count but fewer than ten. Its antigen is still unknown. Quantitative 5'-RACE was performed with molecular barcodes, and it yielded the TCR beta libraries. TCRdb fed the 5' RACE reads into MiXCR, producing one record per CDR3 protein. Of roughly 700,000 distinct CDR3 sequences in the sample, under 20% were seen once. The TCR sequence derives from a male donor with ankylosing spondylitis. Specimen: blood, either unsorted or a sorted T cell fraction (not recorded which).

The chain's CDR3 is CASSLADRGEESNQPQHF. The CDR3 DNA is TGCGCCAGCAGCTTGGCCGACAGGGGGGAAGAGAGCAATCAGCCCCAGCATTTT. J is TRBJ1-5 and V is TRBV5-1; TRBD1 aligns across 9 bases. The CDR3 runs 18 residues. V lost 0 bases, J lost 1 base, and 8 bases stayed unmatched. Germline CDR1 SGHRS, CDR2 YFSETQ.